The sequence of this T cell receptor (beta chain) was determined in a study of identical twins. Study results and limitations: Carriage of fewer insertions was seen in abundant cord blood beta clonotypes, whereas memory repertoires showed none.

Template switching, a step in the protocol, added a universal primer site, and cDNA carried unique molecular identifiers. One entry per CDR3 protein results from TCRdb running MiXCR on the 5' RACE reads. The sample consists of 700,000 to 950,000 distinct CDR3 sequences, approximately 13% of them appearing once. This clonotype showed up many times. Its specificity is unknown. Germline V lookup: CDR1 SGHVS, CDR2 FQNEAQ. Trimming left V 4 bases short and J 6 bases short, with 19 bases between. This CDR3 has 16 residues. These same records also appear under a second study, on yellow fever vaccine responses in identical twins.

V usage is TRBV7-8 and J usage is TRBJ2-1; D ambiguous. The TCR was taken from a woman between 18 and 30 years old in good health. Material for sequencing was PBMCs. CDR3 loop: CASSYFLDAKGNEQFF. CDR3 DNA: TGTGCCAGCAGCTATTTTTTAGACGCGAAGGGCAATGAGCAGTTCTTC.